One sample yielded the 19 T cell receptor beta chains listed below, sequenced in a study of T cell clonality in common variable immunodeficiency. Which antigens these TCRs recognize remains unknown. Assay: immunoSEQ multiplex PCR; the TCRdb copy retains only in-frame clones and omits some. The sample shows about 25,000 clones, none of them appearing just once. Study findings and constraints: Common variable immunodeficiency TCR beta sequences reportedly had fewer deletions and N-nucleotide insertions.

Sequencing was performed on peripheral blood mononuclear cells. The receptors were sampled from a human donor with common variable immunodeficiency.

In this sample, this clone turned up many times. The read ends 3 residues shy of where the CDR3 ends; the end is completed using the germline J gene. The chain links TRBV4-1 to TRBJ2-7; possibly TRBD2 for D (6 bases). CDR3 length: 14 residues. CDR1 is MGHRA and CDR2 is YSYEKL in the germline V gene. V was cut by 4 bases and J by 1 base, with 11 bases left in between. CDR3 in amino acids: CASSPRTNSYEQYF. Incomplete CDR3 DNA: TGCGCCAGCAGCCCCCGGACTAATTCCTACGAG.

In its sample, this clone was seen a few times. The read ends 3 residues early relative to the CDR3; the germline J gene fills the gap. V is TRBV7-9 and J is TRBJ1-1; unclear D gene. Trimming stripped 5 bases from V and 3 bases from J, with 13 bases between. Per the germline V gene, CDR1 is SEHNR and CDR2 is FQNEAQ (reference sequence). The CDR3 sequence is 14 residues long. This CDR3 is CASSQPPGYTEAFF. The sequenced CDR3 bases are TGTGCCAGCAGCCAGCCTCCGGGTTACACTGAA.

This clone was observed at least ten times. The observed sequence ends 3 residues before the CDR3 terminus, with the missing tail filled in from the germline J gene. The chain recombines TRBV28 with TRBJ2-5; 8 positions agree with TRBD2. Germline values: CDR1 MDHEN, CDR2 SYDVKM. The CDR3 contains 14 residues. The V and J ends lost 6 bases and 4 bases, in that order; junction bases with no gene match: 7. CDR3 DNA (partial): TGTGCCAGCAGGACAAGCGGGAGAGGAGAGACC. Translated, it gives CASRTSGRGET. The full CDR3 protein reads CASRTSGRGETQYF.

About this clone itself: The sequenced fragment ends 3 residues before the CDR3 boundary, so the rest is inferred from the germline J gene. The gene calls are TRBV7-8 and TRBJ2-1; D is perhaps TRBD1 (5 bases). V gave up 4 bases and J gave up 0 bases, with 13 bases separating them. Germline loops: CDR1 SGHVS, CDR2 FQNEAQ. This CDR3 spans 16 amino acids. The CDR3 loop reads CASSSKGSSSYNEQFF. Partial CDR3 DNA: TGTGCCAGCAGCTCAAAGGGGTCGAGCTCCTACAATGAG.

This clone has just a few counts. CDR3 DNA, as far as it was read: TGCAGCGTTGGAGTCTTGGAGGGCCACGAG. This encodes CSVGVLEGHE. In full, the CDR3 reads CSVGVLEGHEQYF. V usage is TRBV29-1 and J usage is TRBJ2-7; D possibly corresponds to TRBD2 (6 bases). Read sequence stops 3 residues before the CDR3 end, and the germline J gene provides the missing end. V lost 4 bases, J lost 5 bases, and 15 bases lay in between. The CDR3 totals 13 residues. CDR1 and CDR2 (germline): SQVTM, ANQGSEA.

The table lists this clone with a few counts. The read comes to an end 3 residues before the CDR3 does, leaving the germline J gene to fill in the end. The V and J genes are TRBV7-3 and TRBJ2-5; possible D gene TRBD1, 5 bases. Germline assignment: CDR1 SGHTA and CDR2 FQGTGA. The CDR3 consists of 12 residues. Trimming stripped 2 bases from V and 5 bases from J, with 6 bases between. This CDR3 reads CASSLPGETQYF. The sequenced part of the CDR3 DNA is TGTGCCAGCAGCTTACCAGGGGAGACC.

Concerning this clone: The sequence runs out 3 residues before the end of the CDR3; the remainder is reconstructed from the germline J gene. This sequence joins TRBV7-8 and TRBJ2-7, with a possible D match to TRBD2 (5 bases). There are 15 residues in the CDR3. The V and J ends lost 1 base and 2 bases respectively, with 12 bases between them. From germline, CDR1 is SGHVS and CDR2 FQNEAQ. The sequenced part of the CDR3 DNA is TGTGCCAGCAGCTTAGGAGGCGGGCGAGCCTACGAG. Its protein is CASSLGGGRAYE. The whole CDR3 is CASSLGGGRAYEQYF. The entire variable domain, with the rest obtained from reference TRBV7-8 and TRBJ2-7, is as follows: GAGVSQSPRYKVAKRGQDVALRCDPISGHVSLFWYQQALGQGPEFLTYFQNEAQLDKSGLPSDRFFAERPEGSVSTLKIQRTQQEDSAVYLCASSLGGGRAYEQYFGPGTRLTVT.

This clone showed up many times. The read halts 3 residues ahead of the CDR3 end, with the missing end drawn from the germline J gene. The rearrangement links TRBV7-2 to TRBJ1-4, with 7 nucleotides matching TRBD1. The junction had 2 bases not matched to a gene; V was cut back by 1 base and J by 6 bases. CDR1 and CDR2 (germline): SGHTA, FQGNSA. The CDR3 covers 14 residues. Partial CDR3 DNA: TGTGCCAGCAGCTTAGGACAGGGCTATGAAAAA. Protein product: CASSLGQGYEK. The CDR3 in full is CASSLGQGYEKLFF.

There are many counts of this clone. Read coverage stops 3 residues before the CDR3 terminus; the germline J gene supplies the remainder. The J gene is TRBJ2-7, the V gene TRBV7-9; D may be TRBD1 (7 bases). The CDR3 has 14 amino acids. V was pared by 4 bases and J by 5 bases, with 15 bases between. Germline-derived CDR1 and CDR2 are SEHNR and FQNEAQ (reference sequence). CDR3 DNA, as far as it was read: TGTGCCAGCAGCTCCCGACAGGGCGGGAACGAG. This gives the protein CASSSRQGGNE. The full CDR3 is CASSSRQGGNEQYF.

A remark on this clone: The CDR3 extends 3 residues past the end of the read, so its final part is completed from the germline J gene. The genes are TRBV18 and TRBJ1-6, with D maybe TRBD1 (6 bases). The CDR3 spans 17 residues. Germline values: CDR1 KGHSH, CDR2 LQKENI. Deletions cut 1 base from V and 1 base from J, with 11 bases between. The sequenced CDR3 bases are TGTGCCAGCTCACCACGACAGAGGGGGTCCTATAATTCACCC. It translates to CASSPRQRGSYNSP. The whole CDR3 region reads CASSPRQRGSYNSPLHF.

This clone has a count of ten or more. The DNA ends 3 residues before the CDR3 does, and the rest of the CDR3 is filled in from the germline J gene. The chain combines TRBV19 with TRBJ2-2; maybe TRBD2 (6 bases). Germline CDR1 reads LNHDA; CDR2 reads SQIVND (reference sequence). The ends were cut back, 6 bases at V and 5 bases at J, with 13 bases in the middle. The CDR3 contains 14 residues. The CDR3 protein is CASRLFRGTGELFF. The CDR3 bases that were read are TGTGCCAGTAGACTCTTTCGGGGGACCGGGGAG.

This clone came up a few times. From the germline J gene comes the end of the CDR3, since the read stops 3 residues before it. The chain recombines TRBV6-4 with TRBJ1-5; unclear D gene. CDR1 is MRHNA and CDR2 is SNTAGT in the germline V gene. Trimming removed 3 bases at V and 0 bases at J, with 12 bases between. This CDR3 contains 16 residues. The sequenced CDR3 bases are TGTGCCAGCAGTGATTGGTCGGTCATTAGCAATCAGCCC. The encoded protein is CASSDWSVISNQP. The CDR3 reads in full as CASSDWSVISNQPQHF.

Only a few counts were recorded for this clone. The DNA ends 3 residues before the CDR3 does, and the rest of the CDR3 is filled in from the germline J gene. The chain carries TRBV7-9 and TRBJ1-1; 9 bases fit TRBD1. CDR1 and CDR2 (germline): SEHNR, FQNEAQ (reference sequence). V gave up 5 bases and J gave up 1 base; unmatched junction bases: 5. The CDR3 extends over 15 amino acids. The DNA read from the CDR3 is TGTGCCAGCAGCCCCGGACAGGGGCCGAACACTGAA. As protein: CASSPGQGPNTE. The full CDR3 protein reads CASSPGQGPNTEAFF.

Details on this clone: The read ends 3 residues shy of where the CDR3 ends; the end is completed using the germline J gene. The rearrangement links TRBV5-1 to TRBJ1-6; a weak D match, TRBD1 (6 bases). CDR3 size: 15 residues. Germline values: CDR1 SGHRS, CDR2 YFSETQ. The ends were cut back, 3 bases at V and 5 bases at J, with 12 bases in the middle. Here the CDR3 reads CASSYGQSNNSPLHF. CDR3 DNA (partial): TGCGCCAGCAGCTACGGACAGTCTAATAATTCACCC.

As regards this clone: With the read ending 3 residues before the CDR3 end, the germline J gene is used to fill in that end. V and J are TRBV18 and TRBJ2-5, with 13 bases identical to TRBD2. The germline V gene encodes CDR1 KGHSH and CDR2 LQKENI. Trimming cost V 1 base and J 5 bases; bases outside gene matches: 4. The CDR3 covers 16 residues. The CDR3 spells CASSPQRTSGSETQYF. CDR3 DNA (partial): TGTGCCAGCTCACCACAAAGGACTAGCGGGAGTGAGACC.

This clone turned up a few times. The read is 3 residues too short to cover the CDR3 end, so that end is filled in from the germline J gene. The rearrangement uses TRBV5-1 and TRBJ2-7; TRBD1 matches 8 bases. CDR3 length equals 15 residues. V was clipped by 2 bases and J by 3 bases; unmatched bases: 7. Germline V CDR1 and CDR2: SGHRS, YFSETQ. CDR3 protein: CASSFTSGTGYEQYF. The covered CDR3 bases are TGCGCCAGCAGCTTTACCTCCGGGACAGGCTACGAG.

This clone is labeled medium-sized. With the read ending 3 residues before the CDR3 end, the germline J gene is used to fill in that end. The rearrangement joins TRBV24-1 to TRBJ1-1, with D possibly TRBD1 on 6 matching bases. The CDR3 is made up of 13 amino acids. In germline, CDR1 is KGHDR, CDR2 SFDVKD. CDR3 protein: CATSDSGTHKAFF. CDR3 DNA, as far as it was read: TGTGCCACCAGTGACTCCGGGACACATAAA.

This clone has more than one count but fewer than ten. The read stops 3 residues short of the end of the CDR3; the missing end is completed from the germline J gene. The rearrangement links TRBV19 to TRBJ2-1; D is perhaps TRBD1 or TRBD2 (5 bases each). V lost 6 bases and J lost 9, with 18 bases in between. Germline loops: CDR1 LNHDA, CDR2 SQIVND (reference sequence). This CDR3 has 14 residues. CDR3 sequence: CASRGLRERGEQFF. The sequenced CDR3 bases are TGTGCCAGTAGAGGTCTGAGGGAAAGGGGTGAG.

This clone was counted at least ten times. Read data end 3 residues before the CDR3 end; the end is taken from the germline J gene. The J gene is TRBJ2-7, the V gene TRBV10-3, with a tentative D call TRBD1 (5 bases). The CDR3 spans 15 residues. Between the trimmed V and J ends, which lost 0 bases and 0 bases, there was a span of 9 bases. Germline V gives CDR1 ENHRY, CDR2 SYGVKD. The part of the CDR3 DNA that was read is TGTGCCATCAGTGAGTCTTCGACAGCCTCCTACGAG. Its protein is CAISESSTASYE. The full-length CDR3 reads as CAISESSTASYEQYF.